The next 25 T cell receptor beta chains were all read from a single sample in a study of blood T cell repertoires in COVID-19. Assay used: immunoSEQ multiplex PCR; TCRdb lists only in-frame clones, some missing. This sample has under 250,000 clones, with about 86% found just once. The sample was peripheral blood. The receptors shown here come from a man in his fifties or sixties with active or convalescent COVID-19.

The chain links TRBV5-1 to TRBJ1-2; 7 bases align to TRBD1. Unmatched junction bases numbered 9, after V lost 0 bases and J lost 7 bases. The CDR3 sequence is 15 residues long. CDR1 SGHRS and CDR2 YFSETQ come from the germline V gene. CDR3 sequence reads: CASSLGDRELLGYTF. Written as DNA, the CDR3 is TGCGCCAGCAGCTTGGGCGACAGGGAACTTCTTGGCTACACCTTC. The full variable domain, rest sourced from reference TRBV5-1 and TRBJ1-2, is KAGVTQTPRYLIKTRGQQVTLSCSPISGHRSVSWYQQTPGQGLQFLFEYFSETQRNKGNFPGRFSGRQFSNSRSEMNVSTLELGDSALYLCASSLGDRELLGYTFGSGTRLTVV.

This chain connects TRBV18 to TRBJ1-5, with D unclear. Trimming removed 3 bases at V and 3 bases at J, with 12 bases between. The CDR3 runs to 15 residues. CDR1 is KGHSH, CDR2 LQKENI, per germline. This CDR3 is CASSPPEGPNQPQHF. The CDR3, as DNA: TGTGCCAGCTCACCCCCAGAGGGCCCCAATCAGCCCCAGCATTTT.

The chain employs TRBV6-5 and TRBJ2-3, with 8 bases lining up with TRBD2. The trim removed 4 bases at V and 1 base at J, leaving 4 bases unmatched. The V gene's germline CDR1 is MNHEY and CDR2 SVGAGI. This CDR3 contains 15 residues. Written as DNA, the CDR3 is TGTGCCAGCAGTTCCGGGGGGGCCGGCACAGATACGCAGTATTTT. It codes for CASSSGGAGTDTQYF.

The chain recombines TRBV11-3 with TRBJ2-1; 7 bases align to TRBD1. The CDR3 totals 15 residues. Unmatched junction bases numbered 5, after V lost 5 bases and J lost 1 base. Germline assignment: CDR1 SGHNT and CDR2 YENEEA. In nucleotides, the CDR3 is TGTGCCAGCAGCCCGGGGACAGCATCCTACAATGAGCAGTTCTTC. This gives the protein CASSPGTASYNEQFF.

In this sample, this clone turned up once. This sample also contains other DNA sequences that code for the same CDR3. This chain connects TRBV10-3 to TRBJ2-1; 9 bases fit TRBD2. Germline V gene sequence: CDR1 ENHRY, CDR2 SYGVKD. The CDR3 loop spans 15 amino acids. The J segment lost 2 bases and the V segment lost 6 bases, leaving 5 bases of the junction unmatched. CDR3 amino acids: CAIRDSGSPYNEQFF. CDR3 sequence (DNA): TGTGCCATCAGGGATAGCGGGAGCCCCTACAATGAGCAGTTCTTC.

The CDR3 is CASKTGGGYTF. The DNA of the CDR3 is TGTGCCAGTAAGACAGGCGGTGGCTACACCTTC. The rearrangement uses TRBV6-5 and TRBJ1-2; D is possibly TRBD1 (6 bases). The CDR3 is 11 residues long. V lost 9 bases and J lost 7, with 12 bases in between. The germline V gene has CDR1 MNHEY and CDR2 SVGAGI.

This chain connects TRBV6-5 to TRBJ1-1; D is unclear. The V end lost 7 bases, the J end lost 3 bases, and 6 bases lay between the germline ends. This CDR3 comprises 11 residues. CDR1 and CDR2 (germline): MNHEY, SVGAGI. As DNA, the CDR3 is TGTGCCAGCACAATGTACACTGAAGCTTTCTTT. Its protein product is CASTMYTEAFF.

The V and J genes are TRBV9 and TRBJ1-1; D perhaps matches TRBD1 (5 bases). This CDR3 is built from 14 residues. Germline CDR1 and CDR2: SGDLS and YYNGEE. The V gene lost 0 bases and the J gene lost 4 bases, with 10 bases spanning the gap. Here the CDR3 DNA reads TGTGCCAGCAGCGTAGCTTCGACAGCCACTGAAGCTTTCTTT. This gives the protein CASSVASTATEAFF. Complete variable domain (other parts from reference TRBV9 and TRBJ1-1): DSGVTQTPKHLITATGQRVTLRCSPRSGDLSVYWYQQSLDQGLQFLIQYYNGEERAKGNILERFSAQQFPDLHSELNLSSLELGDSALYFCASSVASTATEAFFGQGTRLTVV.

V is TRBV11-2 and J is TRBJ1-2; no reliable D call. The CDR3 totals 12 residues. Germline loops: CDR1 SGHAT, CDR2 FQNNGV. V shed 5 bases and J shed 4 bases, with 8 bases lying between them. The CDR3 nucleotides read TGTGCCAGCAGCCCTACCCTCTATGGCTACACCTTC. It encodes CASSPTLYGYTF.

On this clone: A junction boundary mismatches the germline segment, possibly from a read error. The chain uses TRBV2 and TRBJ1-5; 8 nucleotides align to TRBD1. The CDR3 is 15 amino acids. In germline, CDR1 is SNHLY, CDR2 FYNNEI. The CDR3 DNA reads TGTGCCAGCATGATCACTTCAGGGGGCAACCAGCCCCAGCATTTT. Amino acid sequence: CASMITSGGNQPQHF. The full variable domain, rest sourced from reference TRBV2 and TRBJ1-5, is EPEVTQTPSHQVTQMGQEVILRCVPISNHLYFYWYRQILGQKVEFLVSFYNNEISEKSEIFDDQFSVERPDGSNFTLKIRSTKLEDSAMYFCASMITSGGNQPQHFGDGTRLSIL.

This rearrangement joins TRBV10-3 to TRBJ1-6; 9 nucleotides match TRBD1. V shed 5 bases and J 9 bases; nucleotides not matched to a gene: 5. This CDR3 has 14 residues. Germline V gene data show CDR1 as ENHRY and CDR2 as SYGVKD. CDR3 amino acids: CAISPGTGSSPLHF. Here the CDR3 DNA reads TGTGCCATCAGTCCCGGGACAGGGAGTTCACCCCTCCACTTT.

This chain connects TRBV9 to TRBJ1-6; D possibly corresponds to TRBD1 (5 bases). Trimming cost V 4 bases and J 8 bases, with 16 bases left between them. Germline V CDR1 and CDR2: SGDLS, YYNGEE. This CDR3 contains 15 residues. The CDR3 region is CASSPVQGLDSPLHF. The CDR3 DNA is TGTGCCAGCAGCCCTGTGCAGGGACTTGATTCACCCCTCCACTTT.

The V call is TRBV5-1, the J call TRBJ1-1; 8 bases match TRBD1. The CDR3 is made up of 14 amino acids. Germline CDR1 SGHRS, CDR2 YFSETQ. The V segment lost 5 bases and the J segment 3 bases; nucleotides outside the gene matches: 6. The chain's CDR3 is CASRFGTGDTEAFF. CDR3 coding DNA: TGCGCCAGCAGATTCGGGACAGGAGACACTGAAGCTTTCTTT.

The chain employs TRBV5-4 and TRBJ1-2; D is perhaps TRBD1 (6 bases). V was cut by 4 bases and J by 7 bases, with 14 bases left in between. The germline V gene encodes CDR1 SGHNT and CDR2 YYREEE (reference sequence). This CDR3 is 13 amino acids long. The CDR3 region is CASSDRGASGYTF. The CDR3 region has the DNA TGTGCCAGCAGCGATCGGGGGGCGAGTGGCTACACCTTC. The variable domain in full, with the rest retrieved from reference TRBV5-4 and TRBJ1-2, is ETGVTQSPTHLIKTRGQQVTLRCSSQSGHNTVSWYQQALGQGPQFIFQYYREEENGRGNFPPRFSGLQFPNYSSELNVNALELDDSALYLCASSDRGASGYTFGSGTRLTVV.

The chain carries TRBV6-5 and TRBJ1-2; D uncertain. The CDR3 is 12 amino acids. V lost 5 bases, J lost 2 bases, and 6 bases lay in between. CDR1 and CDR2 (germline): MNHEY, SVGAGI. CDR3 amino acids: CASSPGNYGYTF. The CDR3 region has the DNA TGTGCCAGCAGTCCGGGGAACTATGGCTACACCTTC.

J is TRBJ2-3 and V is TRBV7-8; TRBD1 agrees at 12 bases. The germline CDR1 and CDR2 sequences are SGHVS and FQNEAQ. V was pared by 11 bases and J by 5 bases, with 8 bases of the junction left unmatched. The CDR3 is made up of 14 amino acids. CDR3 residues: CADGDRGLVDTQYF. For the CDR3, the DNA is TGTGCCGACGGGGACAGGGGGCTTGTAGATACGCAGTATTTT.

The CDR3 DNA sequence: TGTGCCAGTAGTATTGCATCGGGACAGGGGGTTTTTCGCGAACGAGGCACTGAAGCTTTCTTT. As protein: CASSIASGQGVFRERGTEAFF. The rearrangement uses TRBV19 and TRBJ1-1, with 11 bases identical to TRBD1. Germline loops: CDR1 LNHDA, CDR2 SQIVND (reference sequence). V was clipped by 3 bases and J by 4 bases; unmatched bases: 22. This CDR3 contains 21 residues.

The chain recombines TRBV7-8 with TRBJ2-7; 8 bases are a match to TRBD2. Unmatched junction bases numbered 4, after V lost 4 bases and J lost 5 bases. From germline, CDR1 is SGHVS and CDR2 FQNEAQ. The CDR3 is 13 amino acids. The CDR3 DNA follows: TGTGCCAGCAGCTGGCCGGGGGGGAACGAGCAGTACTTC. Translated: CASSWPGGNEQYF.

The chain couples TRBV3-1 (or the pseudogene TRBV3-2) to TRBJ2-4, with D possibly being TRBD2 (5 bases). The V gene lost 2 bases and the J gene lost 10 bases, with 6 bases spanning the gap. Germline V gene sequence: CDR1 LGHDT, CDR2 YNNKEL (reference sequence). The CDR3 has 11 residues. In nucleotides, the CDR3 is TGTGCCAGCAGCCAATCGGGAATTCAGTACTTC. This encodes CASSQSGIQYF.

The chain is built from TRBV5-6 and TRBJ2-7, with D perhaps TRBD1 (6 bases). V lost 4 bases and J lost 3, with 11 bases in between. Germline CDR1 and CDR2: SGHDT and YYEEEE. This CDR3 comprises 13 residues. The CDR3 DNA sequence: TGTGCCAGCAGCCAAGGACAGTTCTACGAGCAGTACTTC. It codes for CASSQGQFYEQYF.

The chain couples TRBV7-2 to TRBJ2-3; tentatively, D is TRBD2 (6 bases). From germline, CDR1 is SGHTA and CDR2 FQGNSA. CDR3 length equals 15 residues. V lost 2 bases and J lost 6, with 15 bases in between. The CDR3 coding sequence is TGTGCCAGCAGCTTATTCGGGGGATACGTGGATACGCAGTATTTT. This translates into CASSLFGGYVDTQYF.

This clone was found once. The rearrangement uses TRBV7-2 and TRBJ2-7; D may be TRBD1 (6 bases). The germline gives CDR1 SGHTA, CDR2 FQGNSA. Trimming pared 3 bases from V and 3 bases from J, leaving 12 bases between. The CDR3 is made up of 14 amino acids. DNA for the CDR3: TGTGCCAGCAGCTTCTTCCCGGACAGCTACGAGCAGTACTTC. Its translation: CASSFFPDSYEQYF.

This CDR3 is CASSKAPGLPTSYEQYF. As DNA, the CDR3 is TGTGCCAGCAGCAAAGCGCCCGGACTACCGACGTCCTACGAGCAGTACTTC. The genes are TRBV21-1 and TRBJ2-7; the D call TRBD2 from the table was never checked on the DNA. TRBV21-1 is a documented pseudogene. The CDR3 covers 17 residues.

The chain has TRBV28 and TRBJ1-6; 8 bases match TRBD1. Trimming at V came to 8 bases and at J to 7 bases, leaving 10 bases not matched to a gene. The CDR3 totals 15 residues. Germline lookup yields CDR1 MDHEN and CDR2 SYDVKM. The DNA of the CDR3 is TGTGCCAGCCGGCCCGGGGACAGGCCGAATTCACCCCTCCACTTT. As protein: CASRPGDRPNSPLHF. Variable domain in full (rest from reference TRBV28 and TRBJ1-6): DVKVTQSSRYLVKRTGEKVFLECVQDMDHENMFWYRQDPGLGLRLIYFSYDVKMKEKGDIPEGYSVSREKKERFSLILESASTNQTSMYLCASRPGDRPNSPLHFGNGTRLTVT.

The chain employs TRBV15 and TRBJ2-5; D is unresolved. Germline V CDR1 and CDR2: LNHNV, YYDKDF (reference sequence). This CDR3 is built from 14 residues. V was clipped by 2 bases and J by 5 bases, with 12 bases between them. The CDR3 loop reads CATSRSQTWETQYF. DNA for the CDR3: TGTGCCACCAGCAGATCGCAAACTTGGGAGACCCAGTACTTC. Full variable domain (outside the CDR3, taken from reference TRBV15 and TRBJ2-5): DAMVIQNPRYQVTQFGKPVTLSCSQTLNHNVMYWYQQKSSQAPKLLFHYYDKDFNNEADTPDNFQSRRPNTSFCFLDIRSPGLGDTAMYLCATSRSQTWETQYFGPGTRLLVL.